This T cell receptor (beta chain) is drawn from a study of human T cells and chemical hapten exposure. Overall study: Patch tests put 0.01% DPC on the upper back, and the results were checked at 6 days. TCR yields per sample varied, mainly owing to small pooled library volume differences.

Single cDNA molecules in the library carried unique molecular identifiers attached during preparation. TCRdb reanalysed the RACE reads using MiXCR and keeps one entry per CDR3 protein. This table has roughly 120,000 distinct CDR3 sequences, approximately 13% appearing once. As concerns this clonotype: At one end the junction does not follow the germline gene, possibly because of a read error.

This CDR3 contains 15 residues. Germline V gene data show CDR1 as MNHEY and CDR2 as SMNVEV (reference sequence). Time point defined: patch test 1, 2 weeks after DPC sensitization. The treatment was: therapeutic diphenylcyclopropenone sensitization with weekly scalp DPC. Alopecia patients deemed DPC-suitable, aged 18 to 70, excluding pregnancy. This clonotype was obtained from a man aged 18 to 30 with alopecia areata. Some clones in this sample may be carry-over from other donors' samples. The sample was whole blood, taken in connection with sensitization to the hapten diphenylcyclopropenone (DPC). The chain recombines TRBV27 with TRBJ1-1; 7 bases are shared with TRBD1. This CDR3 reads CTSSMKTGTELEAFF. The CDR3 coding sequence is TGTACCAGCAGCATGAAGACCGGGACAGAGCTTGAAGCTTTCTTT.